The sequence of this T cell receptor beta chain was determined in a study of T cell responses to AZD1222 COVID-19 vaccine. Findings of the study overall: Across spike, vaccine-associated CD4 TCRs were found, dominant at 160-218 and 743-854. Seropositive AZD1222 recipients at baseline numbered only five to seven.

In the case of this clone: Its specificity is not known.

Profiling relied on immunoSEQ multiplex PCR, and the TCRdb table lists in-frame clones only, not all of them. Of some 130,000 clones listed, just over 90% were seen once; the top ten hold about 9.1%. Germline CDR1 and CDR2: SGHTS and YDEGEE. The CDR3 length is 9 residues. Trimming pared 2 bases from V and 11 bases from J, leaving 4 bases between. The receptor was derived from an adult in good health. This chain connects TRBV5-8 to TRBJ1-1; D unclear. The source was peripheral blood, collected on day 0 of AZD1222 vaccination. CDR3 sequence: CASSFVAFF. The CDR3 bases are TGTGCCAGCAGCTTCGTGGCTTTCTTT.